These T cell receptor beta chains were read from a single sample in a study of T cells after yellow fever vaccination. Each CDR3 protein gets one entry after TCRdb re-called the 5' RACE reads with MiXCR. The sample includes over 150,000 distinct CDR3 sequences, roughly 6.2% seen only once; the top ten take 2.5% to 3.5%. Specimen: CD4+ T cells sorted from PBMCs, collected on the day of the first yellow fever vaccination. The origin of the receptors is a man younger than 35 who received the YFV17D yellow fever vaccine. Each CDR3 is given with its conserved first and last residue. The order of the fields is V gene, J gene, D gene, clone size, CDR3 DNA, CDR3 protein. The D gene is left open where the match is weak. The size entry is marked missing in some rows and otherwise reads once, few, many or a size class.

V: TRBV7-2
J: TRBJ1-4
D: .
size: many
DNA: TGTGCCAGCAGCTTCTCTTTCGAACAGGCGCGTGAAAAACTGTTTTTT
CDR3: CASSFSFEQAREKLFF

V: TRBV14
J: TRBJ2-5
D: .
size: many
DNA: TGTGCCAGCAGCCAAGTAGCAGGGTTCGGCGAGACCCAGTACTTC
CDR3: CASSQVAGFGETQYF

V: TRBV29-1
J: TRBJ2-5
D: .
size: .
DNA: TGCAGCGTTGCTGGACAGCCTAGGGAGACCCAGTACTTC
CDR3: CSVAGQPRETQYF

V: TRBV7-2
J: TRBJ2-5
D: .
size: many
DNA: TGTGCCAGCAGCTCGCTAGTGAGAGATGAGACCCAGTACTTC
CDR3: CASSSLVRDETQYF

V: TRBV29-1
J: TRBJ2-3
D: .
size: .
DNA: TGCAGCGGACGGAGGGGGCGGGGTAATACGCAGTATTTT
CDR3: CSGRRGRGNTQYF

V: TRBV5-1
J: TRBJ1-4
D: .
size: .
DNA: TGCGCCAGCAGCTTGCTCAGCTTGAATGAAAAACTGTTTTTT
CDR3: CASSLLSLNEKLFF

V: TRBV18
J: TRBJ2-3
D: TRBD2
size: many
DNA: TGTGCCAGCTCACTGACTAGCAGCACAGATACGCAGTATTTT
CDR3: CASSLTSSTDTQYF

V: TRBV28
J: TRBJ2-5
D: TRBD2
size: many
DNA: TGTGCCAGCAGTTTTGTTGGGACTAGAGAGACCCAGTACTTC
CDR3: CASSFVGTRETQYF

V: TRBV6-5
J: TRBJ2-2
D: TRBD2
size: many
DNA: TGTGCCAGCAGTTCGAGCGGGGCCTATTTCGGGGAGCTGTTTTTT
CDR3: CASSSSGAYFGELFF

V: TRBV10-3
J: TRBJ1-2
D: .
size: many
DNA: TGTGCCATCAGTGTCGAGGAAAACTATGGCTACACCTTC
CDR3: CAISVEENYGYTF

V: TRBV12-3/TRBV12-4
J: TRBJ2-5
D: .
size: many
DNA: TGTGCCAGCAGTTTTGGGGGTCAAGAGACCCAGTACTTC
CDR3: CASSFGGQETQYF

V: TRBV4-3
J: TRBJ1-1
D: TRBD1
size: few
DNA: TGCGCCAGCAGCCAGGAACCCGGGACAGGGTTTTCGGAAGCTTTCTTT
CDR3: CASSQEPGTGFSEAFF

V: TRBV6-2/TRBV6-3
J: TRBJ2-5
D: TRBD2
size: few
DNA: TGTGCCAGCAGCCCCCCCGTGCTCGTAGCGGGGGTAGAGACCCAGTACTTC
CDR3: CASSPPVLVAGVETQYF

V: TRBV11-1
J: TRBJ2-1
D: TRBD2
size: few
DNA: TGTGCCAGCAGCTCCGAAAAGACTAGCGGGGGCTATAGGAATGAGCAGTTCTTC
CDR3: CASSSEKTSGGYRNEQFF

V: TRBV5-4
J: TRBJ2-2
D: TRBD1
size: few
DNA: TGTGCCAGCAGCTCGGGACAGGGGAGGTCCGGGGAGCTGTTTTTT
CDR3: CASSSGQGRSGELFF

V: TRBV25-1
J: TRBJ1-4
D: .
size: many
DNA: TGTGCCAGCAGTGATAACGAACAGAATGCAACTAATGAAAAACTGTTTTTT
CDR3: CASSDNEQNATNEKLFF

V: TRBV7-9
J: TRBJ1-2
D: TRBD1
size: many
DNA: TGTGCCAGCAGCTTCGCGCCTATAACGACAGGGGTGAAAGGCTACACCTTC
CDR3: CASSFAPITTGVKGYTF

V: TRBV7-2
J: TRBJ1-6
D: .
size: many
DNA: TGTGCCAGCAGCTTACTATCCATTGAAAATTCACCCCTCCACTTT
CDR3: CASSLLSIENSPLHF

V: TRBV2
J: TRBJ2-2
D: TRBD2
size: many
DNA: TGTGCCAGCACCCCGCGGGGGGCCGGGGAGCTGTTTTTT
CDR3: CASTPRGAGELFF

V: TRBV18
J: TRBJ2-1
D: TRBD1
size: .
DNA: TGTGCCACCACCCCCGGGACAGGGGGAATCTATGAGCAGTTCTTC
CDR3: CATTPGTGGIYEQFF

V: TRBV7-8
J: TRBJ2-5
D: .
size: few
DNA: TGTGCCAGCAGCTTAGCGCTAGGGGATTTAGCCCAGTACTTC
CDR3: CASSLALGDLAQYF

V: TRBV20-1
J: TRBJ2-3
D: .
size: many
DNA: TGCAGTGCTAGAGGGGCGACGGACACAGATACGCAGTATTTT
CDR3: CSARGATDTDTQYF

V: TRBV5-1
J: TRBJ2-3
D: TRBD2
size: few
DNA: TGCGCCAGCAGCTTGACCAATAGCGGGGGATGGGTACCGGTCACAGATACGCAGTATTTT
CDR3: CASSLTNSGGWVPVTDTQYF

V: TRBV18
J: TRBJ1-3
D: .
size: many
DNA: TGTGCCAGCTCAACGGGGAACTCTGGAAACACCATATATTTT
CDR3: CASSTGNSGNTIYF

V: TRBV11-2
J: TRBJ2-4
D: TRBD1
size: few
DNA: TGTGCCAGCAGCCTCCTTCTCGGGACAGGGAATGGTAAAAACATTCAGTACTTC
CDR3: CASSLLLGTGNGKNIQYF

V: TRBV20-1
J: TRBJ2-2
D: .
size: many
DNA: TGCAGTGCCTCTAACCCCACCGGGGAGCTGTTTTTT
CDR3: CSASNPTGELFF

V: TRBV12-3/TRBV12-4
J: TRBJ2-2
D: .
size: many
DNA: TGTGCCAGCAGTTTTGGAGGACAGACCGCGAACACCGGGGAGCTGTTTTTT
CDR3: CASSFGGQTANTGELFF

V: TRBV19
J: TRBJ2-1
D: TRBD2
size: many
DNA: TGTGCCAGTAGTCCTGGCGGGAGAAACTACAATGAGCAGTTCTTC
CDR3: CASSPGGRNYNEQFF

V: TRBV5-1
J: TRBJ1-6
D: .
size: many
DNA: TGCGCCAGCAGCCTAGGCCAGAATAATTCACCCCTCCACTTT
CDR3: CASSLGQNNSPLHF

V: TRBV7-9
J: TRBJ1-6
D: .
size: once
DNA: TGTGCCAGCAGCTTAAGCCAAGGGGGAGGGTATAATTCACCCCTCCACTTT
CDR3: CASSLSQGGGYNSPLHF

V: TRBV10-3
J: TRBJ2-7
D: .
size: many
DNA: TGTGCCATCAGTGAAAAGGGGCTAAACGAGCAGTACTTC
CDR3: CAISEKGLNEQYF

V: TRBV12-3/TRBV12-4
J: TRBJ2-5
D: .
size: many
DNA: TGTGCCAGCAGTTTAGGTAGGGCGAAGGAGACCCAGTACTTC
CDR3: CASSLGRAKETQYF

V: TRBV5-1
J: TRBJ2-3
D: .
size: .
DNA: TGCGCCAGCAGCTTGGAATTGGATACGCAGTATTTT
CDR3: CASSLELDTQYF

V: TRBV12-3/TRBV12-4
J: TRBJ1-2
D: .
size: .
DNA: TGTGCCAGCAGATTAGGGGAAAACTATGGCTACACCTTC
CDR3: CASRLGENYGYTF